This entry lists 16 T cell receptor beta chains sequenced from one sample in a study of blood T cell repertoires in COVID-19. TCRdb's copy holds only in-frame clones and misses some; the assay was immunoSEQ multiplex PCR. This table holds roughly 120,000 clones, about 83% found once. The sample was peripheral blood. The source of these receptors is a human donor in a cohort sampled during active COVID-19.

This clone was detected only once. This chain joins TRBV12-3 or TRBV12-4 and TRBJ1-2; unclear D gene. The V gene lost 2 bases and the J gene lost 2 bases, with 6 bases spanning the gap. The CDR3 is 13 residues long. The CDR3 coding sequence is TGTGCCAGCAGTTTAAGGCGGAACTATGGCTACACCTTC. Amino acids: CASSLRRNYGYTF.

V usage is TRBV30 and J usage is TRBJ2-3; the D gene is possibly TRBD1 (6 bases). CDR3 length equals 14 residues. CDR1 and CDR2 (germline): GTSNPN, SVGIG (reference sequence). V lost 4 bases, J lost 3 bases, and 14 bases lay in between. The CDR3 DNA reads TGTGCCTGGACGCAGGGGTTTGTAACAGATACGCAGTATTTT. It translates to CAWTQGFVTDTQYF.

This CDR3 is CAISEPTVLLNEQFF. The CDR3 DNA reads as TGTGCCATCAGTGAGCCGACAGTCCTCCTCAATGAGCAGTTCTTC. The chain employs TRBV10-3 and TRBJ2-1, with a possible D match to TRBD1 (5 bases). Trimming removed 2 bases from V and 6 bases from J, with 14 bases in between. The CDR3 extends over 15 amino acids. CDR1 and CDR2 (germline): ENHRY, SYGVKD.

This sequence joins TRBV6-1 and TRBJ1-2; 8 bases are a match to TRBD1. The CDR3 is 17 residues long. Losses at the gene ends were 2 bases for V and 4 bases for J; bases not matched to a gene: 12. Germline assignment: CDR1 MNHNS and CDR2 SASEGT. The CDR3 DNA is TGTGCCAGCAGTGAACCCGGACAGGGAAGGGGAAGCTATGGCTACACCTTC. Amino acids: CASSEPGQGRGSYGYTF.

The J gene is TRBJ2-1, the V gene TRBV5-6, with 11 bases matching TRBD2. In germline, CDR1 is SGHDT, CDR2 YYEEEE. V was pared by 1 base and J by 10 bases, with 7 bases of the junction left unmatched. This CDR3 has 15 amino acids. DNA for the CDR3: TGTGCCAGCAGCTTGACTAGCGGGAGAGGGGGGGAGCAGTTCTTC. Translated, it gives CASSLTSGRGGEQFF.

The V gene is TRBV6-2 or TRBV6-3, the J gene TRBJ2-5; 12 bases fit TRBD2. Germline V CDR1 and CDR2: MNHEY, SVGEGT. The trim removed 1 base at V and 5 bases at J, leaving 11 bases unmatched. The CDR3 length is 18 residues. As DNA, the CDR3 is TGTGCCAGCAGTTACTTTAGTACTAGCGGGAGGTCCAGGGAGACCCAGTACTTC. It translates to CASSYFSTSGRSRETQYF.

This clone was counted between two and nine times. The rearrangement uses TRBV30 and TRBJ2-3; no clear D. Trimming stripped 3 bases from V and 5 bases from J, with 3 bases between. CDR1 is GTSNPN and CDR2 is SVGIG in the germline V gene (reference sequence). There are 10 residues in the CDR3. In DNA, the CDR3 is TGTGCCTGGAGCGGAGATACGCAGTATTTT. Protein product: CAWSGDTQYF.

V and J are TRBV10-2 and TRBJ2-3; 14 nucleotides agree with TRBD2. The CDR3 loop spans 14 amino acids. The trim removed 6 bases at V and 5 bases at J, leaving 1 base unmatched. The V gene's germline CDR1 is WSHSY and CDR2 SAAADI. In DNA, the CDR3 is TGCGCCAGCAGCGGACTAGCGGGAGGAGATACGCAGTATTTT. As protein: CASSGLAGGDTQYF.

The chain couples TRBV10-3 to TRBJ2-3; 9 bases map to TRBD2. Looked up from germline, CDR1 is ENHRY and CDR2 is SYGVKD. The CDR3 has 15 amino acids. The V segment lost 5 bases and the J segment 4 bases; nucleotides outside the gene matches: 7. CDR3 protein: CAISSLAGEADTQYF. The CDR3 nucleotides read TGTGCCATCAGTTCATTAGCGGGAGAGGCAGATACGCAGTATTTT.

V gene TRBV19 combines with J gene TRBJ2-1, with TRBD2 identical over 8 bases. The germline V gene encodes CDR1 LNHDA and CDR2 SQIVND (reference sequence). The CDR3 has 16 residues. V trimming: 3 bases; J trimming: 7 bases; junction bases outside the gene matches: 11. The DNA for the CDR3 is TGTGCCAGTAGTATTCGGAGCGGGAGTAGGAGGAATGAGCAGTTCTTC. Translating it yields CASSIRSGSRRNEQFF.

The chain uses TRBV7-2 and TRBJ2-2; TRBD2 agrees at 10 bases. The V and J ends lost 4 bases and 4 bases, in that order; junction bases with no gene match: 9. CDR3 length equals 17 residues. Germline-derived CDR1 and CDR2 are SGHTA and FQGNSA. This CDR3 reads CASSWKSGRAGTGELFF. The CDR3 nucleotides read TGTGCCAGCAGCTGGAAGAGCGGGAGGGCCGGCACCGGGGAGCTGTTTTTT.

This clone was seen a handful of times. CDR3 bases: TGTGCCAGCAGCCAAGGAGCTAGCGGGAGGGCAGATACGCAGTATTTT. Protein product: CASSQGASGRADTQYF. The V and J genes are TRBV14 and TRBJ2-3; TRBD2 agrees at 12 bases. Germline CDR1 reads SGHDN; CDR2 reads FVKESK. Losses at the gene ends were 1 base for V and 4 bases for J; bases not matched to a gene: 3. The length of the CDR3 is 16 residues.

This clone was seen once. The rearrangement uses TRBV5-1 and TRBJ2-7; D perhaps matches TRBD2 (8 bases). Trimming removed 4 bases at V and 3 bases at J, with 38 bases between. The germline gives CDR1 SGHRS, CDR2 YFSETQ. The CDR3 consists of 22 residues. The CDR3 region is CASSLTGRVGLSGTRMYYEQYF. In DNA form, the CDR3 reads TGCGCCAGCAGCCTGACAGGGAGGGTTGGCCTTTCCGGGACTAGGATGTACTACGAGCAGTACTTC.

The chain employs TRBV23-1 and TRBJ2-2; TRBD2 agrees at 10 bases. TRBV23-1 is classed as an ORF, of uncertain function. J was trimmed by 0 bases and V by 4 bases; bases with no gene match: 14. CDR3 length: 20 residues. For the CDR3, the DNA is TGCGCCAGCAGTCGTCAGCGGGAGGGCCTTAAACAGCCGAACACCGGGGAGCTGTTTTTT. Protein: CASSRQREGLKQPNTGELFF.

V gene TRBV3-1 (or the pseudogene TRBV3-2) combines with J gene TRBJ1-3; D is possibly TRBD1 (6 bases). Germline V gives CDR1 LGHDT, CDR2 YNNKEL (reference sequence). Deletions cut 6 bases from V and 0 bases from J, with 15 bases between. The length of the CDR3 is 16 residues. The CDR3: CASRRNPGDSGNTIYF. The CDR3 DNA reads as TGTGCCAGCAGGCGGAACCCAGGGGACTCTGGAAACACCATATATTTT.

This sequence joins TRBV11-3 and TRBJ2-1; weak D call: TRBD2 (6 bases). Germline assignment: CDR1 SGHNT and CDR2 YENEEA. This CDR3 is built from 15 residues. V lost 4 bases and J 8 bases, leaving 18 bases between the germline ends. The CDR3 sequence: CASSSVTSGIDEQFF. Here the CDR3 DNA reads TGTGCCAGCAGCTCGGTGACTAGTGGTATCGATGAGCAGTTCTTC.